Given below is one T cell receptor beta chain in context. This record comes from a study of cytomegalovirus exposure and HLA in healthy donors. It was with 60 Vbeta and 13 Jbeta primers that the PCR ran. Profiling relied on immunoSEQ multiplex PCR, and the TCRdb table lists in-frame clones only, not all of them. In the table there are 150,000 to 200,000 clones, 60% to 80% of which are singletons. This CDR3 spans 15 amino acids. V lost 1 base, J lost 8 bases, and 17 bases lay in between. Germline CDR1 and CDR2: SGHTA and FQGNSA. This chain connects TRBV7-2 to TRBJ1-2; D remains unclear. Sequencing input: PBMCs. The receptor was derived from a man in his fifties in good health and CMV-seropositive. CDR3 nucleotide sequence: TGTGCCAGCAGCTTAGTGGCGGGTGCTCGAGACGGCTACACCTTC. Translated, it gives CASSLVAGARDGYTF.